A selection of T cell receptor beta chains follows, all from one sample in a study of blood T cell repertoires in COVID-19. Data came from immunoSEQ multiplex PCR; TCRdb stores just in-frame clones and leaves some out. Among about 260,000 clones listed, 80% to 95% were seen once. Material: PBMCs or T cells enriched from blood (not recorded which). Every receptor here comes from a man aged 35-49 years who had been exposed to COVID-19. CDR3s include the opening cysteine and the closing phenylalanine or tryptophan. A D gene is named only where the DNA matches it firmly. For some rows the clone size is stated as once, few or many, or as a class when expanded; others skip it.

j_call clone_size d_call v_call cdr3_aa cdr3_nt
TRBJ1-2 - TRBD1 TRBV29-1 CSGEQGKDAGYTF TGCAGCGGGGAACAGGGGAAAGATGCCGGCTACACCTTC
TRBJ1-6 - TRBD1 TRBV9 CASSASFGQGLNSPLHF TGTGCCAGCAGCGCTTCATTTGGACAGGGCCTAAATTCACCCCTCCACTTT
TRBJ1-1 - TRBD1 TRBV5-3 CASKQGNEAFF TGTGCCAGTAAACAGGGGAATGAAGCTTTCTTT
TRBJ2-2 few TRBD2 TRBV7-9 CASSPSSGRAPTGELFF TGTGCCAGCAGCCCGTCTAGCGGGAGGGCCCCCACCGGGGAGCTGTTTTTT
TRBJ2-2 - - TRBV28 CASRWGQNTGELFF TGTGCCAGCAGGTGGGGACAGAACACCGGGGAGCTGTTTTTT
TRBJ2-1 - TRBD1 TRBV6-2/TRBV6-3 CASSYIRQGVGNEQFF TGTGCCAGCAGTTACATCCGACAGGGGGTCGGTAATGAGCAGTTCTTC
TRBJ2-2 - TRBD2 TRBV19 CASAVRGTSGANTGELFF TGTGCCAGTGCCGTCCGGGGGACTAGCGGAGCGAACACCGGGGAGCTGTTTTTT
TRBJ1-3 - TRBD1 TRBV19 CASSIPQGAGNTIYF TGTGCCAGTAGTATACCGCAGGGGGCAGGGAACACCATATATTTT
TRBJ2-1 - TRBD2 TRBV5-1 CASSRPTGTSGTPSSYNEQFF TGCGCCAGCAGCAGACCAACCGGGACTAGCGGGACACCGAGCTCCTACAATGAGCAGTTCTTC
TRBJ2-7 - - TRBV19 CASSGTLYEQYF TGTGCCAGTTCCGGGACACTCTACGAGCAGTACTTC
TRBJ2-7 - - TRBV5-4 CASSFGNYEQYF TGTGCCAGCAGCTTCGGGAACTACGAGCAGTACTTC
TRBJ1-1 - - TRBV7-6 CASSPDRQNTEAFF TGTGCCAGCAGCCCAGACAGACAGAACACTGAAGCTTTCTTT
TRBJ2-5 - - TRBV11-2 CASSSESRTQYF TGTGCCAGCAGCTCGGAGTCGAGGACCCAGTACTTC
TRBJ1-4 - - TRBV15 CATSRDLVGEKLFF TGTGCCACCAGCAGAGATCTAGTGGGTGAAAAACTGTTTTTT
TRBJ1-3 - - TRBV5-1 CASSLTGQSLFSGNTIYF TGCGCCAGCAGCTTAACAGGACAGTCCCTCTTCTCTGGAAACACCATATATTTT
TRBJ2-7 - - TRBV7-9 CASSLTRNAYEQYF TGTGCCAGCAGCTTAACCAGAAACGCTTACGAGCAGTACTTC
TRBJ1-6 - TRBD1 TRBV27 CASSLLAPPTGRSPLHF TGTGCCAGCAGTTTATTAGCCCCTCCGACAGGGCGCTCACCCCTCCACTTT
TRBJ1-2 - - TRBV25-1 CASSERERDYGYTF TGTGCCAGCAGTGAACGGGAAAGGGACTATGGCTACACCTTC
TRBJ1-4 - TRBD1 TRBV18 CASSPPADRGKSEKLFF TGTGCCAGCTCACCACCGGCCGACAGGGGGAAAAGTGAAAAACTGTTTTTT
TRBJ1-4 - - TRBV12-3/TRBV12-4 CASSFLGDEKLFF TGTGCCAGCAGTTTTTTAGGGGATGAAAAACTGTTTTTT
TRBJ1-2 - - TRBV7-9 CASSPRYGYTF TGTGCCAGCAGTCCTCGGTATGGCTACACCTTC
TRBJ2-1 - - TRBV25-1 CASSLHVNEQFF TGTGCCAGCAGTTTACACGTCAATGAGCAGTTCTTC
TRBJ2-7 - - TRBV10-2 CASSESGGTYEQYF TGCGCCAGCAGTGAGTCCGGAGGTACCTACGAGCAGTACTTC
TRBJ2-3 - TRBD2 TRBV4-2 CASSQKGRADLAGGPSTDTQYF TGTGCCAGCAGCCAAAAGGGGCGGGCAGATTTAGCGGGAGGGCCGAGCACAGATACGCAGTATTTT
TRBJ1-4 - TRBD1 TRBV28 CASTLRDRGNEKLFF TGTGCCAGCACCCTTCGGGACAGGGGTAATGAAAAACTGTTTTTT
TRBJ2-3 - TRBD2 TRBV7-9 CASSFPGPGLADTDTQYF TGTGCCAGCAGCTTCCCAGGGCCGGGACTAGCGGACACAGATACGCAGTATTTT
TRBJ2-1 - - TRBV7-9 CASRGGAGLYNEQFF TGTGCCAGCAGGGGCGGGGCGGGCCTGTACAATGAGCAGTTCTTC
TRBJ2-7 - - TRBV18 CASSPGQNYEQYF TGTGCCAGCTCACCAGGACAGAACTACGAGCAGTACTTC
TRBJ2-1 - TRBD2 TRBV18 CASSPLLNPGLAGDKQFF TGTGCCAGCTCACCACTACTAAACCCGGGACTAGCGGGAGATAAGCAGTTCTTC
TRBJ1-6 - TRBD1 TRBV30 CAWSITGGNSPLHF TGTGCCTGGAGTATTACAGGGGGGAATTCACCCCTCCACTTT
TRBJ1-4 - - TRBV16 CASSQGQENEKLFF TGTGCCAGCAGCCAGGGGCAGGAAAATGAAAAACTGTTTTTT
TRBJ2-3 - - TRBV27 CASSYSGHSTDTQYF TGTGCCAGCAGTTACAGCGGGCATAGCACAGATACGCAGTATTTT
TRBJ2-7 - - TRBV7-5 CVRSLKDRGSYEQYF TGTGTCAGAAGCCTCAAAGACAGGGGATCCTACGAGCAGTACTTC
TRBJ2-1 few TRBD1 TRBV5-4 CASSPGQGVIVEQFF TGTGCCAGCAGCCCCGGACAGGGAGTGATAGTTGAGCAGTTCTTC
TRBJ2-1 - - TRBV7-9 CASSWWRGNDAYNEQFF TGTGCCAGCAGCTGGTGGCGGGGTAACGACGCCTACAATGAGCAGTTCTTC
TRBJ1-2 - TRBD1 TRBV28 CASSLSDGTGNGYTF TGTGCCAGCAGTTTGTCAGATGGGACAGGTAATGGCTACACCTTC
TRBJ2-5 - TRBD2 TRBV24-1 CATSGGTSGQETQYF TGTGCCACCAGTGGGGGGACTAGCGGCCAAGAGACCCAGTACTTC
TRBJ1-2 - - TRBV3-1/TRBV3-2 CASRSLDYGYTF TGTGCCAGCAGATCTTTAGACTATGGCTACACCTTC
TRBJ1-2 - TRBD1 TRBV6-5 CASGEDRDSDGYTF TGTGCCAGCGGAGAGGACCGGGACAGCGATGGCTACACCTTC
TRBJ2-1 few TRBD2 TRBV15 CATSRGTSTYGEQFF TGTGCCACCAGCAGAGGGACTAGCACCTACGGTGAGCAGTTCTTC
TRBJ2-7 - - TRBV27 CASSSEGIGHEQYF TGTGCCAGCAGTTCGGAGGGGATAGGCCACGAGCAGTACTTC
TRBJ2-3 - TRBD2 TRBV28 CATIGGRALAGDTQYF TGTGCCACGATAGGCGGGAGGGCCCTCGCGGGAGATACGCAGTATTTT
TRBJ2-7 - - TRBV9 CASSVESEDEQYF TGTGCCAGCAGCGTAGAATCCGAGGACGAGCAGTACTTC
TRBJ2-1 - - TRBV12-5 CASGLGLNNEQFF TGTGCTAGTGGTCTGGGACTCAACAATGAGCAGTTCTTC
TRBJ2-1 - - TRBV6-2/TRBV6-3 CASSYLTYNEQFF TGTGCCAGCAGTTATCTTACCTACAATGAGCAGTTCTTC
TRBJ2-4 few TRBD2 TRBV7-2 CASSLESGRKAKNIQYF TGTGCCAGCAGCTTAGAGAGCGGGAGAAAGGCCAAAAACATTCAGTACTTC
TRBJ2-6 - - TRBV18 CASSTGAGANVLTF TGTGCCAGCTCAACGGGGGCTGGGGCCAACGTCCTGACTTTC
TRBJ1-5 few - TRBV7-9 CASRGTGPQHF TGTGCCAGCCGGGGAACGGGGCCCCAGCATTTT
TRBJ2-7 once - TRBV2 CASSEAGAYEQYF TGTGCCAGCAGTGAAGCGGGCGCGTACGAGCAGTACTTC